Listed below are T cell receptor beta chains from one sample, sequenced in a study of T-cell memory formation after mild COVID-19. TCRdb itself ran the 5' RACE reads through MiXCR, one entry per CDR3 protein. The sample shows 30,000 to 45,000 distinct CDR3 sequences, more than 9.5% of them seen only once. Sequences were obtained from PBMCs or a T cell subset sorted from them (not recorded which). These receptors came from a man younger than 35 who had mild COVID-19 (a few samples of this study predate the infection). Cell type and time point are not known. The CDR3 runs from the conserved cysteine through the conserved F or W. A D gene is named only where the DNA matches it firmly. Rows give clone size only sometimes, using once, few, many, or a class for an expanded clone.

abundance	j_gene	d_gene	v_gene	CDR3nt	CDR3aa
many	TRBJ1-4	-	TRBV4-1	TGCGCCAGCAGCCAAGATCCGGCAGTTGACGAAAAACTGTTTTTT	CASSQDPAVDEKLFF
medium-sized	TRBJ1-1	-	TRBV6-5	TGTGCCAGCAGTTACCGTCGGCCAGGTACTGAAGCTTTCTTT	CASSYRRPGTEAFF
many	TRBJ2-2	TRBD2	TRBV12-3/TRBV12-4	TGTGCCAGCAGTTTACGACTAGCTGGCACCGGGGAGCTGTTTTTT	CASSLRLAGTGELFF
many	TRBJ2-3	TRBD2	TRBV30	TGTGCCTGCTCCCAGGGACTAGTATCCGATACGCAGTATTTT	CACSQGLVSDTQYF
many	TRBJ1-1	-	TRBV7-2	TGTGCCAGCAGCCAACACAGGGCAGAAGCTTTCTTT	CASSQHRAEAFF
many	TRBJ2-5	TRBD2	TRBV3-1	TGTGCCAGCAGCCAAGTTCTGGCGGGGGGCATTTCAGAGACCCAGTACTTC	CASSQVLAGGISETQYF
many	TRBJ1-5	-	TRBV5-1	TGCGCCAGCAGCTTGGCAGGACAGTTCAATCAGCCCCAGCATTTT	CASSLAGQFNQPQHF
-	TRBJ2-1	TRBD1	TRBV5-1	TGCGCCAGCAGCCAACAGGGGGACAATGAGCAGTTCTTC	CASSQQGDNEQFF
many	TRBJ1-1	-	TRBV24-1	TGTGCCACCAGCGACACAGGGAACTCTGAAGCTTTCTTT	CATSDTGNSEAFF
-	TRBJ2-3	-	TRBV9	TGTGCCAGCAGCGTAGGGTCAGGGGGCACAGATACGCAGTATTTT	CASSVGSGGTDTQYF
-	TRBJ2-1	TRBD2	TRBV9	TGTGCCAGCAGCCCTAGGACTAGGGGCAATGAGCAGTTCTTC	CASSPRTRGNEQFF
many	TRBJ2-4	-	TRBV29-1	TGCAGCGTTGAACTAGCAGCCAAAAACATTCAGTACTTC	CSVELAAKNIQYF
-	TRBJ1-1	TRBD1	TRBV7-3	TGTGCCAGCAGCTCTGACCGGGACAGTGAAGCTTTCTTT	CASSSDRDSEAFF
medium-sized	TRBJ2-2	-	TRBV12-3/TRBV12-4	TGTGCCAGCAGTTTAGGTGCCAGCACCGGGGAGCTGTTTTTT	CASSLGASTGELFF
many	TRBJ2-2	TRBD1	TRBV10-3	TGTGCCAGCCAGGGGGATCGGACGGGGAACACCGGGGAGCTGTTTTTT	CASQGDRTGNTGELFF
many	TRBJ2-7	-	TRBV7-2	TGTGCCAGCAGCTTAGTAGGAGGGGGCGAGCAGTACTTC	CASSLVGGGEQYF
many	TRBJ2-2	-	TRBV6-6	TGTGCCACCAGTGTAGGGTGGCACGGGGAGCTGTTTTTT	CATSVGWHGELFF
many	TRBJ2-7	-	TRBV7-2	TGTGCCAGCAGCCTCCTAGGACTTGGGGTCTCCTACGAGCAGTACTTC	CASSLLGLGVSYEQYF
many	TRBJ2-1	TRBD2	TRBV7-9	TGTGCCAGCAGGCTAGCGCTGGGGCAGAGGACTAGCGGCTCCTACAATGAGCAGTTCTTC	CASRLALGQRTSGSYNEQFF
-	TRBJ2-3	-	TRBV5-1	TGCGCCAGCAGCCTACCCCTGACAACAGATACGCAGTATTTT	CASSLPLTTDTQYF
-	TRBJ1-2	-	TRBV18	TGTGCCAGCTCACCAGGGAGGTTAAGTGGCTACACCTTC	CASSPGRLSGYTF
many	TRBJ2-5	TRBD1	TRBV5-4	TGTGCCAGCAGCTTGAGGACAGGGGAGACCCAGTACTTC	CASSLRTGETQYF
many	TRBJ2-7	-	TRBV5-1	TGCGCCAGCAGCTTGGTTGGTGGAAGATCCTACGAGCAGTACTTC	CASSLVGGRSYEQYF
many	TRBJ2-7	-	TRBV5-1	TGCGCCAGCAGCTTGGATGGCCGATGGTCCTACGAGCAGTACTTC	CASSLDGRWSYEQYF
many	TRBJ2-3	-	TRBV6-5	TGTGCCAGCAGTCCTAATTCAGATACGCAGTATTTT	CASSPNSDTQYF
many	TRBJ2-6	-	TRBV28	TGTGCCAGCAATGGACAGCCCCTGAGTGGGGCCAACGTCCTGACTTTC	CASNGQPLSGANVLTF
many	TRBJ2-5	-	TRBV10-1	TGCGCCAGCAGTGAGCAGTACCAAGAGACCCAGTACTTC	CASSEQYQETQYF
many	TRBJ2-6	-	TRBV27	TGTGCCAGCAGGAGGGGGGGCCCCTCCGGGGCCAACGTCCTGACTTTC	CASRRGGPSGANVLTF
few	TRBJ2-1	TRBD2	TRBV2	TGTGCCAGCAGCGCTGGGGGAGGGCCGGGCAATGAGCAGTTCTTC	CASSAGGGPGNEQFF
-	TRBJ2-3	TRBD2	TRBV7-6	TGTGCCAGCAGCTTAGAACCTAGCGGAGTCACAGATACGCAGTATTTT	CASSLEPSGVTDTQYF
many	TRBJ1-6	TRBD1	TRBV12-3/TRBV12-4	TGTGCCACCAACAGGGGGCTAAATTCACCCCTCCACTTT	CATNRGLNSPLHF
-	TRBJ1-1	-	TRBV7-6	TGTGCCAGCATCTCCCTAACCGGGACGCGAGGCACTGAAGCTTTCTTT	CASISLTGTRGTEAFF
few	TRBJ2-3	TRBD1	TRBV10-1	TGCGCCAGCAGTGAAGGCCAGGGGGCAGGTTATTTT	CASSEGQGAGYF
many	TRBJ2-2	-	TRBV5-1	TGCGCCAGCAGCTTGGCCTGGACGGCTCACGGGTACGGGGAGCTGTTTTTT	CASSLAWTAHGYGELFF
many	TRBJ2-7	-	TRBV7-2	TGTGCCAGCAGTATTAGCGGCACCTACGAGCAGTACTTC	CASSISGTYEQYF
many	TRBJ2-5	TRBD1	TRBV5-1	TGCGCCAGCGCCCGACAGGGGCAAGAGACCCAGTACTTC	CASARQGQETQYF
many	TRBJ2-2	TRBD2	TRBV9	TGTGCCAGCAGTCAACAACAACTAGCGGGGGCCACCACCGGGGAGCTGTTTTTT	CASSQQQLAGATTGELFF
many	TRBJ2-3	TRBD2	TRBV11-1	TGTGCCAGCAGCTTAGACGGACTAGCGAGTTTCACAGATACGCAGTATTTT	CASSLDGLASFTDTQYF
few	TRBJ2-3	TRBD2	TRBV5-1	TGCGCCAGCAGCCCAGCGGGGGGGCCGGGAGACTCACGGGATACGCAGTATTTT	CASSPAGGPGDSRDTQYF
-	TRBJ1-5	-	TRBV3-1	TGTGCCAGCAGCCAAGATTCCACCAATCAGCCCCAGCATTTT	CASSQDSTNQPQHF
many	TRBJ1-1	-	TRBV7-2	TGTGCCAGCAGCTTATTTTCGGGTAGGGCTTTCTTT	CASSLFSGRAFF
many	TRBJ1-2	-	TRBV20-1	TGCAGTGCTAGAGAGAGGGGCAGCCTCTATGGCTACACCTTC	CSARERGSLYGYTF
many	TRBJ2-5	TRBD1	TRBV2	TGTGCCAGCCATAATACCGACAGGGGGCGGGGGACCCAGTACTTC	CASHNTDRGRGTQYF
many	TRBJ1-1	-	TRBV18	TGTGCCAGCTTAGGACGGATGAACACTGAAGCTTTCTTT	CASLGRMNTEAFF
-	TRBJ1-2	-	TRBV29-1	TGCAGCGTCGCTCTACCAAATACCGGAGGCTACACCTTC	CSVALPNTGGYTF
many	TRBJ2-5	TRBD2	TRBV7-2	TGTGCCAGCAGCTTAGGCGGTGCTAGCGGGGCCCCTCGGGAGACCCAGTACTTC	CASSLGGASGAPRETQYF
few	TRBJ1-3	-	TRBV9	TGTGCCAGCAGCGTAGTCGAGACCCCGGGACACCTCCGAGGAAACACCATATATTTT	CASSVVETPGHLRGNTIYF
many	TRBJ1-1	-	TRBV6-5	TGTGCCAGCAGTACCCAGACAGAGAACACTGAAGCTTTCTTT	CASSTQTENTEAFF
few	TRBJ1-2	-	TRBV15	TGTGCCACCAGCAGAGAGGGGGGGAGTTCGCGCTATGGCTACACCTTC	CATSREGGSSRYGYTF
medium-sized	TRBJ1-1	-	TRBV6-5	TGTGCCAGCAGTTACTACCCCGGTCGGGGCACTGAAGCTTTCTTT	CASSYYPGRGTEAFF
many	TRBJ2-5	-	TRBV18	TGTGCCAGCTGTGACTTTCAAGAGACCCAGTACTTC	CASCDFQETQYF
many	TRBJ2-5	TRBD1	TRBV7-2	TGTGCCAGCAGCTTAGGAGGGACAGGGCGTCGGGAGACCCAGTACTTC	CASSLGGTGRRETQYF
-	TRBJ1-5	-	TRBV15	TGTGCCACCAGCAGAGATTCAGTCTTGGGTCTTCGGAATCAGCCCCAGCATTTT	CATSRDSVLGLRNQPQHF
few	TRBJ1-1	-	TRBV3-1	TGTGCCATCTCAGAAACTAGGAACACTGAAGCTTTCTTT	CAISETRNTEAFF
many	TRBJ2-3	-	TRBV20-1	TGCAGTGCTAGTCCCATCGGGGAGGCCGCAGATACGCAGTATTTT	CSASPIGEAADTQYF
many	TRBJ1-6	TRBD1	TRBV7-9	TGTGCCAGCAGCTTACAGGGGGATTCACCCCTCCACTTT	CASSLQGDSPLHF
many	TRBJ2-7	TRBD2	TRBV18	TGTGCCAGCTCACCTAGTACGGGGGGGCAACCCTACGAGCAGTACTTC	CASSPSTGGQPYEQYF
-	TRBJ2-1	TRBD2	TRBV24-1	TGTGCCACCAGTGATTTGACTAGCGGGAGCAATGAGCAGTTCTTC	CATSDLTSGSNEQFF
many	TRBJ1-6	TRBD1	TRBV4-1	TGCGCCAGCAGCCAAGATCCCCCAGGGGGCCACTCACCCCTCCACTTT	CASSQDPPGGHSPLHF
many	TRBJ1-3	-	TRBV11-2	TGTGCCAGCAGCCGAAACCCCAAGGGCCTCTCTGGAAACACCATATATTTT	CASSRNPKGLSGNTIYF